This T cell receptor beta chain was sequenced during a study of blood T cell repertoires in COVID-19. The overall study: COVID-19 samples, acute and convalescent, were from the United States, Italy and Spain.

Sequenced by immunoSEQ multiplex PCR; TCRdb stores in-frame clones only, minus some. The table lists about 89,000 clones, about 80% of them singletons. Trimming removed 5 bases at V and 3 bases at J, with 14 bases between. The CDR3 totals 14 residues. From germline, CDR1 is LNHDA and CDR2 SQIVND (reference sequence). Sequencing was performed on peripheral blood. This receptor was identified in a human donor in a cohort sampled during active COVID-19. This chain connects TRBV19 to TRBJ2-7; the D gene is possibly TRBD1 (6 bases). The chain's CDR3 is CASSRGTTNYEQYF. The CDR3 coding sequence is TGTGCCAGTAGTCGAGGGACAACCAACTACGAGCAGTACTTC.